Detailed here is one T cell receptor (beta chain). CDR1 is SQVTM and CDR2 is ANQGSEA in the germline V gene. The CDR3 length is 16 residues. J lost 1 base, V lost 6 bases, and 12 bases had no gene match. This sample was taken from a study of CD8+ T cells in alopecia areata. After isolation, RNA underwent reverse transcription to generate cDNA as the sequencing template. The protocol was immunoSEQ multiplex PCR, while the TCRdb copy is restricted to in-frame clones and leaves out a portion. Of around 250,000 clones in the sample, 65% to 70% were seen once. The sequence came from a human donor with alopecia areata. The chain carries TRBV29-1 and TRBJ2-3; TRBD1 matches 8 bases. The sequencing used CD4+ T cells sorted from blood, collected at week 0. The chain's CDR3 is CSVRGAGGYGTDTQYF. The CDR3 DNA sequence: TGCAGCGTCCGCGGGGCAGGGGGCTATGGCACAGATACGCAGTATTTT.